This entry lists 25 T cell receptor beta chains sequenced from one sample in a study of cytomegalovirus exposure and HLA in healthy donors. This PCR relied on a set of 60 Vbeta primers and 13 Jbeta primers. Clones were read by immunoSEQ multiplex PCR, and TCRdb kept only the in-frame ones, dropping some. This sample's table has approximately 30,000 clones. What was sequenced was PBMCs. The receptor set was obtained from a woman between 40 and 55 years old in good health and CMV-seropositive.

V gene TRBV19 combines with J gene TRBJ1-1, with TRBD1 identical over 8 bases. This CDR3 spans 11 amino acids. The ends lost 5 bases at V and 11 bases at J; junction bases unmatched: 4. Germline values: CDR1 LNHDA, CDR2 SQIVND (reference sequence). The CDR3 protein is CASSADRAAFF. CDR3 DNA: TGTGCCAGTAGTGCGGACAGGGCGGCTTTCTTT.

The rearrangement links TRBV5-1 to TRBJ2-1; 14 nucleotides agree with TRBD2. The CDR3 runs to 14 residues. The germline V gene encodes CDR1 SGHRS and CDR2 YFSETQ. V was pared by 4 bases and J by 13 bases, with 7 bases of the junction left unmatched. CDR3 in DNA: TGCGCCAGCAGCGGAGGGACTAGCGGGAGATTCCAGTTCTTC. Translated: CASSGGTSGRFQFF.

The chain couples TRBV6-1 to TRBJ2-7; D perhaps matches TRBD1 (5 bases). Trimming took 4 bases from V and 2 from J, leaving 12 bases between them. The CDR3 covers 14 residues. Germline V gene sequence: CDR1 MNHNS, CDR2 SASEGT. DNA for the CDR3: TGTGCCAGCAGTGGCCGACAGAAGCCCTACGAGCAGTACTTC. Its protein product is CASSGRQKPYEQYF.

A word on this clone: One end of the junction fails to match germline, which may point to a read error. The chain couples TRBV5-4 to TRBJ2-1; tentatively, D is TRBD2 (6 bases). The germline V gene has CDR1 SGHNT and CDR2 YYREEE (reference sequence). This CDR3 region has 16 residues. The CDR3: CASSQGGASSDNEQFF. Here the CDR3 DNA reads TGTGCCAGCAGCCAAGGCGGGGCGAGCTCCGACAATGAGCAGTTCTTC.

V is TRBV5-1 and J is TRBJ1-2, with a weak D call TRBD1 (6 bases). CDR3 size: 14 residues. Germline V gene lookup returns CDR1 SGHRS and CDR2 YFSETQ. Between the trimmed V and J ends, which lost 3 bases and 6 bases, there was a span of 15 bases. This CDR3 reads CASSSGGGADGYTF. Here the CDR3 DNA reads TGCGCCAGCAGCTCGGGGGGGGGCGCGGATGGCTACACCTTC.

The rearrangement uses TRBV5-1 and TRBJ2-1; D may be TRBD1 (5 bases). The length of the CDR3 is 14 residues. Germline-derived CDR1 and CDR2 are SGHRS and YFSETQ. V was cut by 0 bases and J by 5 bases, with 9 bases left in between. The CDR3 region is CASSLGQFNNEQFF. Here the CDR3 DNA reads TGCGCCAGCAGCTTGGGACAGTTTAACAATGAGCAGTTCTTC.

In DNA, the CDR3 is TGTGCCAGTCGGGACACCGACTACGAGCAGTACTTC. Protein sequence: CASRDTDYEQYF. The chain couples TRBV6-5 to TRBJ2-7; D is perhaps TRBD1 (6 bases). Germline V gene sequence: CDR1 MNHEY, CDR2 SVGAGI. The CDR3 extends over 12 amino acids. The V end lost 9 bases, the J end lost 3 bases, and 12 bases lay between the germline ends.

On this clone itself: This CDR3 is missing its conserved last phenylalanine or tryptophan, likely due to a read error. This chain uses TRBV30 with TRBJ1-1, with D maybe TRBD1 (5 bases). The V gene's germline CDR1 is GTSNPN and CDR2 SVGIG (reference sequence). The CDR3 runs 12 residues. Trimming shortened V by 3 bases and J by 0 bases, and 5 bases separated the two germline ends. CDR3 nucleotides: TGTGCCTGGAGGGGACTGAACACTGAAGCTTTCCTT. This sequence encodes CAWRGLNTEAFL.

V and J are TRBV19 and TRBJ2-1; no definite D call. This CDR3 region has 15 residues. Germline loops: CDR1 LNHDA, CDR2 SQIVND (reference sequence). The V end was cut by 0 bases, the J end by 6 bases, with 12 bases between. The CDR3 nucleotides are TGTGCCAGTAGTATAGACCTAATACTGGTCAATGAGCAGTTCTTC. Translating gives CASSIDLILVNEQFF.

J is TRBJ2-3 and V is TRBV28, with TRBD2 identical over 8 bases. Germline V gene data show CDR1 as MDHEN and CDR2 as SYDVKM. V lost 6 bases, J lost 13 bases, and 9 bases stayed unmatched. This CDR3 comprises 12 residues. The CDR3 DNA sequence: TGTGCCAGCAGCGGGAGGGCCTTCATTGAGTATTTT. Encoded protein: CASSGRAFIEYF.

The V and J genes are TRBV2 and TRBJ2-7, with 8 bases aligning to TRBD1. V dropped 0 bases and J dropped 6; count of bases not matched to a gene: 4. This CDR3 contains 14 residues. CDR1 and CDR2 (germline): SNHLY, FYNNEI. The CDR3 DNA sequence: TGTGCCAGCAGTGAAGCTACAGGGGGGCGCGAGCAGTACTTC. This gives the protein CASSEATGGREQYF. Full variable domain (outside the CDR3, taken from reference TRBV2 and TRBJ2-7): EPEVTQTPSHQVTQMGQEVILRCVPISNHLYFYWYRQILGQKVEFLVSFYNNEISEKSEIFDDQFSVERPDGSNFTLKIRSTKLEDSAMYFCASSEATGGREQYFGPGTRLTVT.

The chain couples TRBV4-3 to TRBJ2-1; 14 bases are shared with TRBD2. The V gene end was trimmed by 4 bases and the J gene end by 3 bases; junction bases not matched to a gene: 8. Germline V gene lookup returns CDR1 LGHNA and CDR2 YSLEER. This CDR3 spans 18 amino acids. In nucleotides, the CDR3 is TGCGCCAGCAGCCGGGGACTAGCGGGAGAGGGACACTACAATGAGCAGTTCTTC. It specifies CASSRGLAGEGHYNEQFF.

J is TRBJ2-5 and V is TRBV5-1; 11 bases are shared with TRBD2. From germline, CDR1 is SGHRS and CDR2 YFSETQ. There are 16 residues in the CDR3. Trimming at V came to 1 base and at J to 3 bases, leaving 5 bases not matched to a gene. In DNA, the CDR3 is TGCGCCAGCAGCTTGTCCCCGACTAGCGGGGAAGAGACCCAGTACTTC. It codes for CASSLSPTSGEETQYF.

The chain has TRBV7-6 and TRBJ1-2, with 8 bases lining up with TRBD1. From germline, CDR1 is SGHVS and CDR2 FNYEAQ. This CDR3 is built from 14 residues. J gave up 8 bases and V 5 bases, and 10 bases lay outside the gene matches. CDR3 nucleotide sequence: TGTGCCAGCAGCAAAGACAGGGGAAGGGACGGCTACACCTTC. This translates into CASSKDRGRDGYTF.

The J gene is TRBJ2-2, the V gene TRBV19, with 9 bases matching TRBD2. CDR1 is LNHDA, CDR2 SQIVND, per germline (reference sequence). The V gene end was trimmed by 0 bases and the J gene end by 6 bases; junction bases not matched to a gene: 2. This CDR3 contains 15 residues. CDR3 protein: CASSIEIAGAGELFF. The CDR3 DNA follows: TGTGCCAGTAGTATAGAAATAGCGGGAGCCGGGGAGCTGTTTTTT.

The gene calls are TRBV4-2 and TRBJ1-5; the match to TRBD1 covers 10 bases. The V segment lost 1 base and the J segment 5 bases; nucleotides outside the gene matches: 5. The germline gives CDR1 LGHNA, CDR2 YNFKEQ. There are 16 residues in the CDR3. The CDR3 reads CASSQVIGTGDQPQHF. CDR3 coding DNA: TGTGCCAGCAGCCAAGTTATTGGGACAGGGGATCAGCCCCAGCATTTT.

The chain joins TRBV27 to TRBJ2-7, with 8 bases identical to TRBD1. Germline CDR1 and CDR2: MNHEY and SMNVEV (reference sequence). J lost 4 bases, V lost 5 bases, and 7 bases had no gene match. This CDR3 has 14 residues. CDR3 coding DNA: TGTGCCAGCAGTCTCGGGACAGGCGAGTACGAGCAGTACTTC. It yields the protein CASSLGTGEYEQYF.

The genes are TRBV15 and TRBJ2-1, with D perhaps TRBD2 (6 bases). Trimming removed 3 bases at V and 10 bases at J, with 10 bases between. The length of the CDR3 is 12 residues. In germline, CDR1 is LNHNV, CDR2 YYDKDF (reference sequence). The CDR3 reads CATSRSGGEQFF. In DNA, the CDR3 is TGTGCCACCAGCAGGAGTGGGGGGGAGCAGTTCTTC.

The chain recombines TRBV18 with TRBJ2-6; 8 bases fit TRBD2. Per germline, CDR1 KGHSH and CDR2 LQKENI. The CDR3 consists of 19 residues. The V segment lost 3 bases and the J segment 0 bases; nucleotides outside the gene matches: 10. This chain's CDR3 is CASSPYASGSSSGANVLTF. In DNA, the CDR3 is TGTGCCAGCTCACCGTACGCTAGCGGGTCGAGCTCTGGGGCCAACGTCCTGACTTTC.

V and J are TRBV5-1 and TRBJ2-1, with 7 bases matching TRBD2. Losses at the gene ends were 2 bases for V and 8 bases for J; bases not matched to a gene: 13. Germline assignment: CDR1 SGHRS and CDR2 YFSETQ. This CDR3 contains 16 residues. The CDR3 coding sequence is TGCGCCAGCAGCTTTATCCTCAGCGGGAATCAAGATGAGCAGTTCTTC. This sequence encodes CASSFILSGNQDEQFF.

This chain's CDR3 is CASSLGTGLRTEAFF. CDR3 DNA sequence: TGTGCCAGCAGCCTAGGGACAGGCCTGAGGACTGAAGCTTTCTTT. This rearrangement joins TRBV5-4 to TRBJ1-1, with TRBD1 matching over 8 bases. The ends lost 4 bases at V and 5 bases at J; junction bases unmatched: 10. CDR1 SGHNT and CDR2 YYREEE come from the germline V gene (reference sequence). CDR3 length: 15 amino acids.

The chain combines TRBV28 with TRBJ1-5; TRBD1 aligns across 10 bases. The CDR3 has 16 amino acids. The V segment lost 2 bases and the J segment 4 bases; nucleotides outside the gene matches: 5. Per germline, CDR1 MDHEN and CDR2 SYDVKM. The CDR3 DNA follows: TGTGCCAGCAGTTTACCATCGGGACAGGGGAATCAGCCCCAGCATTTT. Its translation is CASSLPSGQGNQPQHF. The whole variable domain, remainder taken from reference TRBV28 and TRBJ1-5, is DVKVTQSSRYLVKRTGEKVFLECVQDMDHENMFWYRQDPGLGLRLIYFSYDVKMKEKGDIPEGYSVSREKKERFSLILESASTNQTSMYLCASSLPSGQGNQPQHFGDGTRLSIL.

V is TRBV5-3 and J is TRBJ2-7, with 12 bases matching TRBD2. TRBV5-3 is classed as an ORF, of uncertain function. Trimming cost V 5 bases and J 0 bases; bases outside gene matches: 24. The CDR3 has 22 amino acids. The CDR3 DNA reads TGTGCCAGAAGACCCGAACTAGCGGGAGGACCGATTGTACTGCAAATCTCCTACGAGCAGTACTTC. Translating gives CARRPELAGGPIVLQISYEQYF.

The V gene is TRBV19, the J gene TRBJ2-7, with TRBD1 identical over 9 bases. The ends lost 5 bases at V and 7 bases at J; junction bases unmatched: 9. The CDR3 length is 14 residues. Germline V gives CDR1 LNHDA, CDR2 SQIVND (reference sequence). CDR3 protein: CASSAAGTGREQYF. In DNA form, the CDR3 reads TGTGCCAGTAGTGCCGCCGGGACAGGGAGAGAGCAGTACTTC.

V usage is TRBV19 and J usage is TRBJ2-2; D unresolved. V lost 5 bases, J lost 0 bases, and 7 bases lay in between. Germline CDR1 is LNHDA and CDR2 is SQIVND (reference sequence). This CDR3 is 14 amino acids long. In DNA, the CDR3 is TGTGCCAGTAGTCGGGTTTCGAACACCGGGGAGCTGTTTTTT. Protein product: CASSRVSNTGELFF.